This T cell receptor beta chain was identified during a study of T cell responses to AZD1222 COVID-19 vaccine. General study findings and limits: Reports say nearly half of spike-specific TCRs go after unmutated variant regions. There were mostly white British donors and more females than males, and clonal diversity was possibly underestimated. Spike-specific TCR breadth and depth grew following two AZD1222 doses.

This CDR3 region has 14 residues. Trimming removed 7 bases at V and 2 bases at J, with 14 bases between. The germline CDR1 and CDR2 sequences are MGHDK and SYGVNS. Clones were sequenced by immunoSEQ multiplex PCR, and TCRdb holds only the in-frame ones, with some missing. Here the sample spans about 180,000 clones, 90% being singletons. Of note for this clone: Its antigen is currently unknown.

This material consisted of peripheral blood, taken 28 days after the second dose of the MenACWY control vaccine. This TCR was sampled from an adult who received the MenACWY meningococcal vaccine as a control. The V gene is TRBV25-1, the J gene TRBJ1-2; TRBD1 is a possible D gene (6 bases). This CDR3 reads CASIRSGGNYGYTF. CDR3 in DNA: TGTGCCAGCATTAGGTCGGGGGGCAACTATGGCTACACCTTC.